This record covers a single TCR beta chain. Its antigen is unknown. The record has no base qualities; no much larger clone is one base away. The sample is drawn from a study of beta chain features in type 1 diabetes (dated by TCRdb to 2016 to 2019). General notes on the study: Patients and healthy donors did not differ in mean age, gender distribution, total cell number or subset yield. A total of 85 million to 140 million sorted cells were examined across all samples, and the number of cells per subset was strongly correlated with RNA yield. In the study, recently diagnosed type 1 diabetes patients and matched healthy donors were compared on the TCRB repertoires of their sorted circulating CD4+ T cell subsets. Regulatory and stem cell-like memory subsets were isolated from only 8 patients and roughly eight healthy donors, whereas naive and central memory subsets came from all 30 or so donors.

The High Capacity cDNA Reverse Transcription Kit was used to reverse transcribe all of the isolated RNA, meaning that expressed TCRB transcripts were what got sequenced. Deep immunoSEQ sequencing was performed on naive, central memory and regulatory T cell samples, with an average of around 3.5 million total reads per sample. Sorted cells were lysed in RLT buffer, and RNA was extracted using DNase-treated RNeasy Micro or Mini kits according to cell number. Each cell subset was processed on its own to prevent cross-contamination, while patient and healthy donor samples were processed together. TCRB sequences were amplified from cDNA with the immunoSEQ multiplex PCR, producing 87-bp fragments spanning the CDR3 region. Amplicons were sequenced on the Illumina HiSeq platform. The authors processed their data as follows. PCR bias was corrected computationally using synthetic template baselines, and reads within Hamming distance 2 were collapsed, with unmergeable singletons discarded. By aligning reads against IMGT, V, D and J genes, CDR3 length, and insertions or deletions at six rearrangement sites were assigned. Within each subset, clonotype counts were normalized to sorted cell number, and only after that were true diversity and Gini coefficients computed with the tcR R package. The overlap coefficient, calculated on TCRB nucleotide sequences, was used to quantify repertoire sharing. As a proxy for the pre-selection repertoire, out-of-frame TCRB sequences from naive cells were analyzed. Entries here come from immuneACCESS through TCRdb and include only in-frame sequences with V and J called. Some clones fail to appear in such tables; in the studies checked, an unresolved V gene covers under half of the shortfall, and the cause of the remainder is unknown. Clone size and V and J calls were adopted from that table, with D and trimming inferred from the DNA. The sample profile shows 680,000 or so clones; about an eighth of them were found once. The ten biggest clones cover approximately 0.022% of the sample.

A single peripheral blood draw of around 0.11 L on average was collected from each donor into heparinised tubes. A BD FACSAria II was used to sort naive, central memory, regulatory and stem cell-like memory CD4+ T cells with a panel that included CD45RO, CCR7, CD25, CD127, CD95 and CD27. Purity was above 95% for every sorted population. PBMCs were separated immediately by Lymphoprep density gradient centrifugation and were stained directly, without being cultured. Samples were stained and sorted in pairs, with one healthy donor and one patient per experiment, so that batch effects were minimized. General study outcomes and caveats: PCR may preferentially amplify shorter templates, but because patient and control samples were amplified and corrected together, any resulting skew would affect both groups equally. Because cDNA was sequenced instead of genomic DNA, highly expressing activated cells could be over-represented, though the groups showed no difference in activation or CD3 levels. Because small numbers of individuals were included in the HLA sub-analyses, any influence of HLA type on TCRB rearrangement was left unresolved. At VDJ recombination sites, patients with type 1 diabetes made fewer insertions and deleted more nucleotides, a pattern implying thymic rearrangement abnormalities. In all four CD4+ subsets, TCRB CDR3 length was moderately but significantly shorter in type 1 diabetes patients. Naive, central memory and regulatory TCRB repertoires appeared more similar among patients than among healthy donors.

This clonotype was obtained from a man aged 18-30 years with type 1 diabetes. The specimen was naive CD4+ T cells from blood. Interpreted using the paper, the cell subset or site label stands for: true naive CD4+ T cells.

The nucleotides read TGTGCCAGCAGCCCCCAACCCGGGACACTTGGTGGCTACACCTTC. This translates into CASSPQPGTLGGYTF. This receptor chain uses TRBV7-9 and TRBJ1-2; 6 matching bases give a weak D call of TRBD1. V and J lose 5 bases and 7 bases, and a span of 20 bases separates them. Spanning cysteine to phenylalanine, the CDR3 consists of 15 amino acids. The sequence is cut down to CDR3 DNA, 45 bases in frame from base 1. From the germline V gene (reference sequence), CDR1 is SEHNR and CDR2 is FQNEAQ.